This T cell receptor beta chain was recovered during a study of T cell repertoires in cytomegalovirus infection. On this clonotype: The antigen remains unidentified.

Study-level results: Dominating the ex vivo response were TCR beta clonotypes that were CMV-specific and HLA-C-restricted.

The CDR3 has 12 residues. Germline V gene data show CDR1 as SQVTM and CDR2 as ANQGSEA. V gave up 6 bases and J gave up 0 bases, with 8 bases separating them. From the reads, TCRdb called clonotypes with MiXCR, one entry per CDR3 protein. The data hold around 530,000 distinct CDR3 sequences, with about 26% observed a single time. Input material: PBMCs. This TCR was recovered from a human donor in good health (CMV status not recorded). Some clones in this sample may be carry-over from other donors' samples. The rearrangement links TRBV29-1 to TRBJ1-1, with D unresolved. The CDR3 sequence: CSVDPMNTEAFF. CDR3 in DNA: TGCAGCGTGGACCCCATGAACACTGAAGCTTTCTTT.